This paragraph reports one TCR beta chain. The repertoire was sequenced with immunoSEQ multiplex PCR; TCRdb's copy has only in-frame clones and lacks some. In the table there are more than 200,000 clones, 70% to 90% of which are singletons. The CDR3 has 15 residues. Germline-derived CDR1 and CDR2 are SSHAT and FNYEAQ (reference sequence). The J segment lost 5 bases and the V segment lost 5 bases, leaving 7 bases of the junction unmatched. This sample was included in a study of blood T cell repertoires in COVID-19. The source is a man aged 25 to 40 with acute COVID-19. Sequenced: PBMCs or T cells enriched from blood (not recorded which). The chain employs TRBV7-7 and TRBJ2-5, with 11 bases that match TRBD1. CDR3 loop: CASSVSGTGGETQYF. CDR3 nucleotides: TGTGCCAGCAGCGTCTCCGGGACAGGGGGGGAGACCCAGTACTTC. Filled out from reference TRBV7-7 and TRBJ2-5, the complete variable domain reads GAGVSQSPRYKVTKRGQDVTLRCDPISSHATLYWYQQALGQGPEFLTYFNYEAQPDKSGLPSDRFSAERPEGSISTLTIQRTEQRDSAMYRCASSVSGTGGETQYFGPGTRLLVL.